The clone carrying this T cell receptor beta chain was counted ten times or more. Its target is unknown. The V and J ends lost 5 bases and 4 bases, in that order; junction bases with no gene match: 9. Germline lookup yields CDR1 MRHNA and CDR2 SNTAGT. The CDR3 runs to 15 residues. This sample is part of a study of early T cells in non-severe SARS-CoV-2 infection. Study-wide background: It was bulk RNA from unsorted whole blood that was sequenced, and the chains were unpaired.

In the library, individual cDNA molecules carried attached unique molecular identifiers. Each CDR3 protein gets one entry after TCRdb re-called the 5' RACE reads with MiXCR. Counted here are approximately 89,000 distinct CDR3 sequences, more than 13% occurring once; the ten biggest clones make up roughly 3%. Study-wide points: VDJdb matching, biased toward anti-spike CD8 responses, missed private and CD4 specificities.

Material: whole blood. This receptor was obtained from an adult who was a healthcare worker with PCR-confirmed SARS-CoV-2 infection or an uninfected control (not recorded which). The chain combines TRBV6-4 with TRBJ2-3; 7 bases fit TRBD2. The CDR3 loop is CASSSLAGASDTQYF. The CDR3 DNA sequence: TGTGCCAGCAGTTCACTGGCGGGAGCGTCAGATACGCAGTATTTT.